What follows are 31 T cell receptor beta chains derived from one specimen sequenced in a study of graft-versus-host responses after intestinal transplantation. Antigens for these TCRs are unknown. Here immunoSEQ multiplex PCR was the method, and the copy in TCRdb shows in-frame clones only, minus some. The profile shows fewer than 130,000 clones, just under 95% of them singletons. Sequenced material: unstimulated CD8+ T cells sorted from spleen or lymph node cells, taken before intestinal transplant. The receptors come from a human donor who received an intestinal transplant.

The chain is built from TRBV5-1 and TRBJ2-3, with 10 bases matching TRBD1. The V segment lost 4 bases and the J segment 4 bases; nucleotides outside the gene matches: 6. The CDR3 extends over 15 amino acids. CDR1 SGHRS and CDR2 YFSETQ come from the germline V gene. The CDR3 DNA reads as TGCGCCAGCAGCCGGGACAGGGGAAGGGCAGATACGCAGTATTTT. It translates to CASSRDRGRADTQYF. The whole variable domain, filled in from reference TRBV5-1 and TRBJ2-3, reads KAGVTQTPRYLIKTRGQQVTLSCSPISGHRSVSWYQQTPGQGLQFLFEYFSETQRNKGNFPGRFSGRQFSNSRSEMNVSTLELGDSALYLCASSRDRGRADTQYFGPGTRLTVL.

The chain links TRBV2 to TRBJ1-5, with a possible D match to TRBD1 (5 bases). Per germline, CDR1 SNHLY and CDR2 FYNNEI. The CDR3 is 15 amino acids. With 4 bases removed from V and 0 bases from J, the gap between germline ends came to 10 bases. Written as DNA, the CDR3 is TGTGCCAGCAGTGTGGGTGGGGCTAGCAATCAGCCCCAGCATTTT. Translation gives CASSVGGASNQPQHF.

The V gene is TRBV11-2, the J gene TRBJ2-7; the D call may be TRBD1 or TRBD2 (5 bases each). Between the trimmed V and J ends, which lost 3 bases and 4 bases, there was a span of 16 bases. CDR3 length: 15 amino acids. Germline lookup yields CDR1 SGHAT and CDR2 FQNNGV. The CDR3 loop reads CASSFTTGPNYEQYF. The CDR3 region has the DNA TGTGCCAGCAGCTTTACCACGGGACCGAATTACGAGCAGTACTTC.

This clone showed up just once. The CDR3 DNA sequence: TGCGCCACCGCGGACGGGACAGGCACCTACGAGCAGTACTTC. Protein sequence: CATADGTGTYEQYF. The chain employs TRBV4-1 and TRBJ2-7, with 8 bases lining up with TRBD1. V gave up 10 bases and J gave up 2 bases; unmatched junction bases: 10. The CDR3 spans 14 residues. Germline V CDR1 and CDR2: MGHRA, YSYEKL.

V is TRBV29-1 and J is TRBJ2-2; D unresolved. The CDR3 runs 11 residues. Germline CDR1 and CDR2: SQVTM and ANQGSEA. Between the trimmed V and J ends, which lost 2 bases and 5 bases, there was a span of 3 bases. The CDR3: CSVELTGELFF. Written as DNA, the CDR3 is TGCAGCGTTGAACTTACCGGGGAGCTGTTTTTT.

The chain employs TRBV14 and TRBJ1-2; D unresolved. There are 12 residues in the CDR3. V was cut by 4 bases and J by 6 bases, with 9 bases left in between. The germline V gene encodes CDR1 SGHDN and CDR2 FVKESK. CDR3 nucleotide sequence: TGTGCCAGCAGCCCCATTTTTCATGGCTACACCTTC. Protein: CASSPIFHGYTF.

The J gene is TRBJ2-5, the V gene TRBV13, with D perhaps TRBD2 (5 bases). Germline assignment: CDR1 PRHDT and CDR2 FYEKMQ (reference sequence). V was pared by 5 bases and J by 5 bases, with 21 bases between. The CDR3 totals 16 residues. CDR3 loop: CASSVGLAAGDETQYF. The CDR3 DNA sequence: TGTGCCAGCAGCGTCGGCCTGGCGGCCGGGGATGAGACCCAGTACTTC.

The chain combines TRBV6-1 with TRBJ2-7, with 10 bases matching TRBD2. Germline V CDR1 and CDR2: MNHNS, SASEGT. V was pared by 4 bases and J by 4 bases, with 7 bases of the junction left unmatched. This CDR3 spans 15 amino acids. The CDR3 nucleotides read TGTGCCAGCAGTGGAAGCGGGAGGGCCGGGTACGAGCAGTACTTC. Translating it yields CASSGSGRAGYEQYF.

The CDR3 is CASSFSGRADTQYF. The CDR3 nucleotides are TGTGCCAGCAGCTTCAGCGGGAGGGCAGATACGCAGTATTTT. The chain recombines TRBV13 with TRBJ2-3; 10 bases are shared with TRBD2. V shed 3 bases and J 4 bases; nucleotides not matched to a gene: 1. This CDR3 has 14 residues. Germline V lookup: CDR1 PRHDT, CDR2 FYEKMQ (reference sequence).

The rearrangement links TRBV6-1 to TRBJ2-5; 10 nucleotides align to TRBD1. This CDR3 is built from 15 residues. V lost 5 bases to trimming and J lost 5 bases; unmatched junction nucleotides: 8. CDR1 is MNHNS, CDR2 SASEGT, per germline. As DNA, the CDR3 is TGTGCCAGCAGTACTTATGGGACAGGGGCCGAGACCCAGTACTTC. It is translated as CASSTYGTGAETQYF.

The rearrangement joins TRBV29-1 to TRBJ2-7; TRBD2 aligns across 7 bases. The CDR3 loop spans 14 amino acids. CDR1 is SQVTM, CDR2 ANQGSEA, per germline. V dropped 3 bases and J dropped 7; count of bases not matched to a gene: 12. CDR3 nucleotide sequence: TGCAGCGTTGATCTAGCGGATCACCCCGGGGAGCAGTACTTC. Translated, it gives CSVDLADHPGEQYF.

The rearrangement uses TRBV6-1 and TRBJ2-7; no definite D call. The CDR3 sequence is 12 residues long. Germline V gene sequence: CDR1 MNHNS, CDR2 SASEGT. Deletions cut 10 bases from V and 5 bases from J, with 15 bases between. CDR3 protein: CATSVRRNEQYF. The CDR3 DNA is TGTGCCACCTCAGTTCGTAGGAACGAGCAGTACTTC.

The V and J genes are TRBV19 and TRBJ1-5; D ambiguous. V was clipped by 4 bases and J by 5 bases, with 12 bases between them. CDR1 and CDR2 (germline): LNHDA, SQIVND (reference sequence). CDR3 length equals 14 residues. In nucleotides, the CDR3 is TGTGCCAGTAGTAATGAGGAGTCGGATCAGCCCCAGCATTTT. Translating it yields CASSNEESDQPQHF.

The chain carries TRBV5-4 and TRBJ2-7; the match to TRBD1 covers 7 bases. The CDR3 runs to 13 residues. V shed 5 bases, J shed 3 bases, and the junction held 5 bases outside the gene matches. CDR1 and CDR2 from the germline V gene are SGHNT and YYREEE (reference sequence). CDR3 bases: TGTGCCAGCAGTCCGGGACAGAGCTACGAGCAGTACTTC. Encoded protein: CASSPGQSYEQYF.

The chain uses TRBV11-2 and TRBJ2-7; 8 bases align to TRBD2. CDR3 length: 15 residues. The V and J ends lost 5 bases and 0 bases, in that order; junction bases with no gene match: 6. Germline V gives CDR1 SGHAT, CDR2 FQNNGV. CDR3 nucleotides: TGTGCCAGCAGCCAGGGAAGCGGGAGCTCCTACGAGCAGTACTTC. This translates into CASSQGSGSSYEQYF. Filled out from reference TRBV11-2 and TRBJ2-7, the complete variable domain reads EAGVAQSPRYKIIEKRQSVAFWCNPISGHATLYWYQQILGQGPKLLIQFQNNGVVDDSQLPKDRFSAERLKGVDSTLKIQPAKLEDSAVYLCASSQGSGSSYEQYFGPGTRLTVT.

This rearrangement joins TRBV7-9 to TRBJ2-1, with 14 nucleotides matching TRBD2. The CDR3 length is 17 residues. The ends lost 5 bases at V and 5 bases at J; junction bases unmatched: 8. Germline loops: CDR1 SEHNR, CDR2 FQNEAQ (reference sequence). The CDR3 bases are TGTGCCAGCAGCCCGAAACCGGGACTAGCGGGGGACAATGAGCAGTTCTTC. Translated, it gives CASSPKPGLAGDNEQFF. Looking up the rest from reference TRBV7-9 and TRBJ2-1 gives the full variable domain: DTGVSQNPRHKITKRGQNVTFRCDPISEHNRLYWYRQTLGQGPEFLTYFQNEAQLEKSRLLSDRFSAERPKGSFSTLEIQRTEQGDSAMYLCASSPKPGLAGDNEQFFGPGTRLTVL.

V usage is TRBV5-6 and J usage is TRBJ1-1; 8 bases align to TRBD1. V shed 0 bases and J 5 bases; nucleotides not matched to a gene: 3. CDR1 is SGHDT, CDR2 YYEEEE, per germline. The CDR3 loop spans 14 amino acids. The CDR3 is CASSLDRGWTEAFF. The CDR3 DNA sequence: TGTGCCAGCAGCTTGGACAGGGGGTGGACTGAAGCTTTCTTT.

The J gene is TRBJ2-1, the V gene TRBV4-1; TRBD2 agrees at 8 bases. This CDR3 spans 12 amino acids. The J segment lost 10 bases and the V segment lost 4 bases, leaving 3 bases of the junction unmatched. Looked up from germline, CDR1 is MGHRA and CDR2 is YSYEKL. The CDR3 DNA is TGCGCCAGCAGCCGAGCGGGAGAGGAGCAGTTCTTC. The encoded protein is CASSRAGEEQFF.

The chain links TRBV19 to TRBJ2-1, with D perhaps TRBD1 or TRBD2 (5 bases each). There are 15 residues in the CDR3. Trimming pared 7 bases from V and 7 bases from J, leaving 20 bases between. Germline CDR1 is LNHDA and CDR2 is SQIVND (reference sequence). The CDR3 is CASMGTTAHRNEQFF. Here the CDR3 DNA reads TGTGCCAGTATGGGGACGACTGCCCATCGGAATGAGCAGTTCTTC.

The chain employs TRBV6-1 and TRBJ2-1, with a possible D match to TRBD1 (6 bases). V was clipped by 5 bases and J by 4 bases, with 12 bases between them. The germline V gene encodes CDR1 MNHNS and CDR2 SASEGT. The CDR3 is made up of 14 amino acids. Here the CDR3 DNA reads TGTGCCAGCAGTTATGAAGGGACATACAATGAGCAGTTCTTC. This gives the protein CASSYEGTYNEQFF.

V usage is TRBV4-1 and J usage is TRBJ2-2; D is ambiguous. The germline CDR1 and CDR2 sequences are MGHRA and YSYEKL. The CDR3 consists of 13 residues. V lost 4 bases and J lost 2, with 5 bases in between. CDR3 amino acids: CASSPVNTGELFF. As DNA, the CDR3 is TGCGCCAGCAGCCCGGTCAACACCGGGGAGCTGTTTTTT.

CDR3 sequence: CASSHEGPFVPGGYGYTF. In nucleotides, the CDR3 is TGTGCCAGCAGCCACGAGGGTCCTTTCGTCCCGGGCGGCTATGGCTACACCTTC. The chain recombines TRBV11-2 with TRBJ1-2; D unclear. Germline loops: CDR1 SGHAT, CDR2 FQNNGV. V was trimmed by 5 bases and J by 4 bases, leaving 26 bases between them. The CDR3 is made up of 18 amino acids.

J is TRBJ2-6 and V is TRBV28; D tentatively reads TRBD1 or TRBD2 (5 bases each). Per germline, CDR1 MDHEN and CDR2 SYDVKM. V lost 7 bases and J lost 4, with 20 bases in between. CDR3 length: 17 amino acids. The CDR3 bases are TGTGCCAGCAATTCCCGGGACGTAAGTCTCGGGGCCAACGTCCTGACTTTC. Translated: CASNSRDVSLGANVLTF.

This clone was counted once. The chain couples TRBV6-1 to TRBJ1-2, with a weak D call TRBD1 (5 bases). Germline CDR1 reads MNHNS; CDR2 reads SASEGT. With 3 bases removed from V and 3 bases from J, the gap between germline ends came to 11 bases. This CDR3 region has 14 residues. CDR3 bases: TGTGCCAGCAGTGATCCCAGGGTGTACTATGGCTACACCTTC. Encoded protein: CASSDPRVYYGYTF.

This chain uses TRBV2 with TRBJ2-5; unclear D gene. Germline CDR1 SNHLY, CDR2 FYNNEI. Trimming left V 3 bases short and J 2 bases short, with 19 bases between. The CDR3 is made up of 17 amino acids. CDR3 sequence (DNA): TGTGCCAGCAGTGACTTGGGTGTTTTACAGCTACAAGAGACCCAGTACTTC. This encodes CASSDLGVLQLQETQYF.

This chain connects TRBV11-2 to TRBJ2-1; either TRBD1 or TRBD2 may fit D (5 bases each). Germline V gene data show CDR1 as SGHAT and CDR2 as FQNNGV. There are 13 residues in the CDR3. Trimming left V 0 bases short and J 10 bases short, with 10 bases between. The CDR3 here is CASSLEGTGEQFF. The CDR3, as DNA: TGTGCCAGCAGCTTAGAAGGGACGGGGGAGCAGTTCTTC.

V gene TRBV29-1 combines with J gene TRBJ1-2; 7 bases line up with TRBD1. The CDR3 has 14 amino acids. Germline assignment: CDR1 SQVTM and CDR2 ANQGSEA. V dropped 7 bases and J dropped 7; count of bases not matched to a gene: 15. CDR3 region: CSAQRTGAFLGYTF. In DNA form, the CDR3 reads TGCAGCGCGCAACGAACAGGGGCCTTTCTTGGCTACACCTTC.

The rearrangement uses TRBV9 and TRBJ2-1; TRBD2 agrees at 9 bases. The trim removed 2 bases at V and 9 bases at J, leaving 18 bases unmatched. Germline CDR1 reads SGDLS; CDR2 reads YYNGEE. This CDR3 comprises 18 residues. The CDR3 DNA reads as TGTGCCAGCAGCGTGGACCGGACTAGCGTTAATTTAGACGTTGAGCAGTTCTTC. It yields the protein CASSVDRTSVNLDVEQFF.

The chain links TRBV10-2 to TRBJ2-5; D is unresolved. The J call may be wrong; the DNA end is better matched by TRBJ2-7. Germline V gives CDR1 WSHSY, CDR2 SAAADI. The CDR3 contains 11 residues. The CDR3 loop is CASWTAYEQYF. The DNA of the CDR3 is TGCGCCAGCTGGACGGCCTACGAGCAGTACTTC.

Of note for this clone: Within the sample, other DNA sequences also encode this same CDR3. The V call is TRBV13, the J call TRBJ2-7; TRBD1 matches at 7 bases. The CDR3 is 13 amino acids. Looked up from germline, CDR1 is PRHDT and CDR2 is FYEKMQ (reference sequence). Trimming cost V 0 bases and J 4 bases; bases outside gene matches: 0. The CDR3, as DNA: TGTGCCAGCAGCTTAGGACAGGGGTACGAGCAGTACTTC. This gives the protein CASSLGQGYEQYF.

The V and J genes are TRBV7-2 and TRBJ2-1; the D is unclear. V dropped 2 bases and J dropped 0 bases, with 8 bases sitting between them. The CDR3 spans 15 residues. The germline V gene has CDR1 SGHTA and CDR2 FQGNSA. In DNA, the CDR3 is TGTGCCAGCAGCTTACAAGCGATCTCCTACAATGAGCAGTTCTTC. This codes for CASSLQAISYNEQFF.